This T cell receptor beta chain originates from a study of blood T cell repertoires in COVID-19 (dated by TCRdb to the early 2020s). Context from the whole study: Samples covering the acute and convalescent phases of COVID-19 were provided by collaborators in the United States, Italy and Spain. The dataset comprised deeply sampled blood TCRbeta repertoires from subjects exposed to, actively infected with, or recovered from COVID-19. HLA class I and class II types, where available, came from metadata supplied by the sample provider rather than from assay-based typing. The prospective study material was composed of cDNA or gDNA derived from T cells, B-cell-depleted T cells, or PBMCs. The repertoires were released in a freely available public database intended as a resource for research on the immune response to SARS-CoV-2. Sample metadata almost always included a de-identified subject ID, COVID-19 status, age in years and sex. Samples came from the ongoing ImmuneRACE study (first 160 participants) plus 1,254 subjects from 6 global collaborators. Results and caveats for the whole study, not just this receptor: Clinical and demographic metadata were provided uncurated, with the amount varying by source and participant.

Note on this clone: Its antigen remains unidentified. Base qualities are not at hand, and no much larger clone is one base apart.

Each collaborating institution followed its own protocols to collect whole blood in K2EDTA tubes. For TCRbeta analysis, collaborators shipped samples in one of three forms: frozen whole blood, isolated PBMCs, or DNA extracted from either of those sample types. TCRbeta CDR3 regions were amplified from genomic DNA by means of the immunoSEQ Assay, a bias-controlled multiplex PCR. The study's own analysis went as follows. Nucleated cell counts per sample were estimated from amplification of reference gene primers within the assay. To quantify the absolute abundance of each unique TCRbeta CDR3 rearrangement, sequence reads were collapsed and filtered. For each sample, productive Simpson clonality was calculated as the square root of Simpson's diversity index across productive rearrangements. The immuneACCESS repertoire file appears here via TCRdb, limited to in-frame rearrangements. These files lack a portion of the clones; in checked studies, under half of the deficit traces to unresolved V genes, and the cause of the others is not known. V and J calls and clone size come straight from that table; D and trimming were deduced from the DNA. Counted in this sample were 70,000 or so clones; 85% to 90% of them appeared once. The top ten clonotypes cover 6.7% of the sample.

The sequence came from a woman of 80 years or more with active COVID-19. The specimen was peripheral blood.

The DNA is TGTGCCAGCAGCTTAGGGGGTAGCGGGAGTTTCGAGCAGTACTTC. It codes for CASSLGGSGSFEQYF. The V and J genes are TRBV7-2 and TRBJ2-7; TRBD2 agrees with 9 junctional bases. V trim: 1 base; J trim: 6 bases; unmatched bases: 7. CDR1 and CDR2 are drawn from the germline V gene: SGHTA, FQGNSA. The CDR3 numbers 15 residues from cysteine through phenylalanine. Just CDR3 DNA is preserved here, 45 bases in frame from base 1.